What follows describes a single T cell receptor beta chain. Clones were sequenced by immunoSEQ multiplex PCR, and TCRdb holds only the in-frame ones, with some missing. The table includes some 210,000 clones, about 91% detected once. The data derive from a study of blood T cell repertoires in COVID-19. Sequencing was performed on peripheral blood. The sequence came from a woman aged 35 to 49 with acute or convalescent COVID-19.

CDR3 sequence: CASSQGYGTGITGELFF. The CDR3 region has the DNA TGTGCCAGCAGCCAAGGATACGGGACAGGGATAACCGGGGAGCTGTTTTTT. The rearrangement links TRBV3-1 (or the pseudogene TRBV3-2) to TRBJ2-2, with TRBD1 identical over 9 bases. Per the germline V gene, CDR1 is LGHDT and CDR2 is YNNKEL (reference sequence). V lost 1 base to trimming and J lost 5 bases; unmatched junction nucleotides: 8. CDR3 length: 17 residues.